This paragraph covers one T cell receptor (beta chain) sequence. The data are from a study of blood T cell repertoires in COVID-19. About the research overall: COVID-19 samples from acute and convalescent phases originated in the United States, Italy and Spain. T cells, B-cell-depleted T cells, or PBMCs provided the cDNA or gDNA that served as material.

Produced via immunoSEQ multiplex PCR; TCRdb's table is partial and in-frame only. The sample lists around 300,000 clones; about nine tenths were seen once. V lost 0 bases and J lost 2, with 7 bases in between. This CDR3 comprises 13 residues. Germline CDR1 SQVTM, CDR2 ANQGSEA. Sequenced input: peripheral blood. This chain links TRBV29-1 with TRBJ1-2; D not resolved. This clonotype was obtained from a woman under 40 with active or convalescent COVID-19. In nucleotides, the CDR3 is TGCAGCGTTGAAGATCCTGTCAACTATGGCTACACCTTC. Translated, it gives CSVEDPVNYGYTF.